This section outlines one T cell receptor beta chain sequence together with its context. Its matching antigen is unknown. These data belong to a study of T-cell memory formation after mild COVID-19. A single record per CDR3 protein comes from TCRdb applying MiXCR to the 5' RACE reads. The sample contains about 340,000 distinct CDR3 sequences, around a fifth of which appear only once. Study results and limitations: CD4/CD8 balance held among clones contracting day 15 to 85, and later expanders leaned CD4+.

Germline lookup yields CDR1 KGHDR and CDR2 SFDVKD. This CDR3 spans 16 amino acids. J was trimmed by 3 bases and V by 4 bases; bases with no gene match: 6. The TCR comes from an adult woman who had mild COVID-19 (a few samples of this study predate the infection). Cell type and time point are not known. The V and J genes are TRBV24-1 and TRBJ2-1; 9 bases are shared with TRBD2. Sequencing was performed on PBMCs or a T cell subset sorted from them (not recorded which). For the CDR3, the DNA is TGTGCCACCAGTGACAAGAGTAGCGGGAGCTACAATGAGCAGTTCTTC. Translated: CATSDKSSGSYNEQFF.